Listed below are T cell receptor beta chains from one sample, sequenced in a study of CD8+ T cells in alopecia areata. Assay used: immunoSEQ multiplex PCR; TCRdb lists only in-frame clones, some missing. The sample records roughly 150,000 clones, 45% to 60% being singletons. Sequencing was carried out using CD4+ T cells sorted from blood. These receptors originate from a human donor in good health. Each CDR3 is given with its conserved first and last residue. The size entry is marked missing in some rows and otherwise reads once, few, many or a size class.

TRBJ2-4	TRBV5-4	NA	CASSSGLGLENIQYF
TRBJ2-5	TRBV7-6	NA	CASKVLAGGRETQYF
TRBJ2-3	TRBV29-1	NA	CSFSSGRSTDTQYF
TRBJ1-4	TRBV7-9	few	CASSRGPEKLFF
TRBJ2-2	TRBV5-6	NA	CASSYVDAETGELFF
TRBJ1-2	TRBV29-1	NA	CSSMTLYYGYTF
TRBJ2-7	TRBV2	few	CASSARYYEQYF
TRBJ1-2	TRBV5-1	few	CASSLDSEYGYTF
TRBJ2-1	TRBV2	NA	CARSSGSSYNEQFF
TRBJ1-1	TRBV29-1	NA	CSVEDRQKREAFF
NA	TRBV4-1	NA	CASSPSGTVSYEQYF
TRBJ2-1	TRBV10-3	few	CAISGRQGANEQFF
TRBJ2-5	TRBV2	few	CASAGEQGETQYF
TRBJ2-5	TRBV10-3	NA	CAISESPGPRAQYF
TRBJ2-7	TRBV29-1	NA	CSVLEGPPAYEQYF
TRBJ2-4	TRBV5-1	NA	CASSLESGYIQYF
TRBJ2-6	TRBV10-3	NA	CAISELGGANVLTF
TRBJ2-7	TRBV27	few	CASSLKSGRSYEQYF
TRBJ1-2	TRBV19	NA	CASSIPRPDSNYGYTF
TRBJ1-5	TRBV29-1	few	CSVEAYILSNQPQHF